The 9 T cell receptor beta chains given below trace back to one sample, sequenced in a study of blood T cell repertoires in COVID-19. Data came from immunoSEQ multiplex PCR; TCRdb stores just in-frame clones and leaves some out. Of over 150,000 clones in the sample, 80% were seen once. The sequencing sample was made of PBMCs or T cells enriched from blood (not recorded which). All receptors derive from a woman aged 55-69 years who had recovered from COVID-19.

The chain carries TRBV20-1 and TRBJ1-5; D perhaps matches TRBD1 (5 bases). This CDR3 is built from 17 residues. V dropped 3 bases and J dropped 3 bases, with 21 bases sitting between them. Germline assignment: CDR1 DFQATT and CDR2 SNEGSKA (reference sequence). The CDR3 loop is CSASVWGEGLNNQPQHF. In DNA, the CDR3 is TGCAGTGCTAGTGTATGGGGGGAAGGGTTGAACAATCAGCCCCAGCATTTT.

The rearrangement links TRBV27 to TRBJ2-3; TRBD1 aligns across 10 bases. This CDR3 has 17 residues. The germline gives CDR1 MNHEY, CDR2 SMNVEV (reference sequence). With 3 bases clipped from V and 7 bases from J, the junction kept 13 bases outside the gene matches. The CDR3 coding sequence is TGTGCCAGCAGTTTTGCCGGACAGGGGGGGAATATCCATACGCAGTATTTT. Protein product: CASSFAGQGGNIHTQYF.

This sequence joins TRBV6-5 and TRBJ1-1; the D gene is possibly TRBD1 (6 bases). Germline V gives CDR1 MNHEY, CDR2 SVGAGI. The CDR3 is 14 amino acids. The ends were cut back, 6 bases at V and 10 bases at J, with 21 bases in the middle. CDR3 coding DNA: TGTGCCAGCAGCTCCCTCGGGGGGGGCGAGGGAGCTTTCTTT. Translated: CASSSLGGGEGAFF.

The chain couples TRBV27 to TRBJ2-7; tentative D call: TRBD2 (5 bases). The length of the CDR3 is 12 residues. The V end lost 7 bases, the J end lost 0 bases, and 7 bases lay between the germline ends. The germline V gene has CDR1 MNHEY and CDR2 SMNVEV (reference sequence). CDR3 region: CASTGSSYEQYF. CDR3 coding DNA: TGTGCCAGCACGGGGAGCTCCTACGAGCAGTACTTC.

This clone showed up just a few times. V gene TRBV19 combines with J gene TRBJ1-3, with 8 bases identical to TRBD1. The CDR3 extends over 14 amino acids. The V segment lost 7 bases and the J segment 2 bases; nucleotides outside the gene matches: 4. Germline CDR1 and CDR2: LNHDA and SQIVND (reference sequence). CDR3 in amino acids: CASKTGVAGNTIYF. The CDR3 DNA reads as TGTGCCAGTAAGACAGGGGTAGCTGGAAACACCATATATTTT.

This clone appeared once. The rearrangement uses TRBV10-1 and TRBJ1-1; 8 nucleotides align to TRBD1. The CDR3 length is 14 residues. V lost 6 bases to trimming and J lost 6 bases; unmatched junction nucleotides: 9. Germline V gene data show CDR1 as WNHNN and CDR2 as SYGVQD (reference sequence). The CDR3 loop reads CASSPRGRGAEAFF. The CDR3 region has the DNA TGCGCCAGCAGCCCCAGGGGGCGCGGGGCTGAAGCTTTCTTT.

The chain carries TRBV19 and TRBJ2-5; D may be TRBD2 (6 bases). The CDR3 runs to 16 residues. V was shortened by 3 bases and J by 5 bases, with 19 bases between the two germline ends. CDR1 and CDR2 (germline): LNHDA, SQIVND (reference sequence). The CDR3 coding sequence is TGTGCCAGTAGTATCAAGGTGGCTTCAGGAGGGGAGACCCAGTACTTC. Protein sequence: CASSIKVASGGETQYF.

This clone has a handful of counts. The chain uses TRBV7-2 and TRBJ2-3, with a possible D match to TRBD2 (5 bases). Germline CDR1 and CDR2: SGHTA and FQGNSA. The CDR3 consists of 15 residues. V was trimmed by 1 base and J by 2 bases, leaving 10 bases between them. CDR3 region: CASSLGPADTDTQYF. The CDR3 DNA follows: TGTGCCAGCAGCTTAGGTCCAGCGGACACAGATACGCAGTATTTT.

This clone has more than one count but fewer than ten. V gene TRBV7-2 combines with J gene TRBJ2-3; TRBD2 is a possible D gene (6 bases). Germline V lookup: CDR1 SGHTA, CDR2 FQGNSA. The CDR3 runs to 16 residues. V lost 3 bases to trimming and J lost 0 bases, with 13 bases between them. The CDR3: CASSFQGLPSTDTQYF. CDR3 nucleotides: TGTGCCAGCAGCTTCCAGGGACTTCCTAGCACAGATACGCAGTATTTT.